The clone carrying this T cell receptor beta chain was recorded at least ten times. The target antigen is unknown. The data derive from a study of human T cells and chemical hapten exposure. Study overall: Across its 20 to 30 weeks, the study gave patients weekly diphenylcyclopropenone doses to the scalp.

Germline values: CDR1 SGHVS, CDR2 FNYEAQ. This CDR3 region has 16 residues. Trimming removed 5 bases from V and 4 bases from J; junction bases left unmatched: 11. Individual cDNA molecules had unique molecular identifiers attached to them by the library. Via MiXCR, TCRdb re-called the RACE reads, giving one row per CDR3 protein. Of approximately 88,000 distinct CDR3 sequences detected, roughly 13% appear once; the ten largest clones hold roughly 6%. Study results and caveats: Among TCRs, those above 1 in 1000 frequency were unaffected by DPC sensitization.

As to time point: patch test 3, about 24 weeks after DPC sensitization. Regarding treatment: therapeutic diphenylcyclopropenone sensitization with weekly scalp DPC. Alopecia patients deemed DPC-suitable, aged 18 to 70, excluding pregnancy. The TCR comes from a woman aged 45-60 years with alopecia areata. Some clones in this sample may be carry-over from other donors' samples. The material sequenced was whole blood, taken in connection with sensitization to the hapten diphenylcyclopropenone (DPC). V gene TRBV7-6 combines with J gene TRBJ2-1, with 7 bases lining up with TRBD2. CDR3 sequence: CASSGSRTSLYNEQFF. CDR3 DNA sequence: TGTGCCAGCAGCGGATCCCGGACTAGTCTTTACAATGAGCAGTTCTTC.